Sequencing of this T cell receptor (beta chain) was carried out in a study of CD8 T cells in Susac syndrome. The V end lost 2 bases, the J end lost 4 bases, and 9 bases lay between the germline ends. The CDR3 length is 13 residues. Germline V gene lookup returns CDR1 SGDLS and CDR2 YYNGEE. With random hexamers, reverse transcription was performed on about 0.45 to 1 ug of RNA. The immunoSEQ assay covered 54 Vbeta and 13 Jbeta segments for CDR3. MiXCR, applied by TCRdb to the immunoSEQ multiplex PCR reads, yields one record per CDR3 protein. Among about 80,000 distinct CDR3 sequences listed, around 94% were seen once.

The receptor was derived from a human donor in good health. Sequenced sample: CD8+ T cells from PBMCs. The chain is built from TRBV9 and TRBJ1-1; D not resolved. DNA of the CDR3: TGTGCCAGCAGCGTCCAATGGGGCACTGAAGCTTTCTTT. Its translation: CASSVQWGTEAFF. The entire variable domain, with the rest obtained from reference TRBV9 and TRBJ1-1, is as follows: DSGVTQTPKHLITATGQRVTLRCSPRSGDLSVYWYQQSLDQGLQFLIQYYNGEERAKGNILERFSAQQFPDLHSELNLSSLELGDSALYFCASSVQWGTEAFFGQGTRLTVV.